These 21 T cell receptor beta chains were sequenced from one sample in a study of technical replicates of blood from a few donors. Here immunoSEQ multiplex PCR was the method, and the copy in TCRdb shows in-frame clones only, minus some. The repertoire holds around 61,000 clones, around 88% seen once, with approximately 4.7% in the top ten. Sequencing was performed on PBMCs. The receptors were gathered from a human donor in good health. Some clones in this sample may be carry-over from other donors' samples.

The count of this clone is one. CDR3 amino acids: CASTAHGATNEKLFF. The CDR3 nucleotides read TGTGCCAGCACTGCCCACGGTGCAACTAATGAAAAACTGTTTTTT. The J gene is TRBJ1-4, the V gene TRBV28; no clear D gene. The CDR3 covers 15 residues. V lost 7 bases and J lost 0, with 12 bases in between. Germline V CDR1 and CDR2: MDHEN, SYDVKM.

The chain recombines TRBV6-4 with TRBJ2-7, with D possibly being TRBD1 (6 bases). The CDR3 runs to 17 residues. CDR1 MRHNA and CDR2 SNTAGT come from the germline V gene. V lost 9 bases and J lost 0, with 24 bases in between. CDR3 DNA sequence: TGTGCCAGTAGATTCACGCACAGGGATTCGAGCTCCTACGAGCAGTACTTC. Translating it yields CASRFTHRDSSSYEQYF.

The chain uses TRBV7-9 and TRBJ2-7; tentative D call: TRBD2 (5 bases). Germline V lookup: CDR1 SEHNR, CDR2 FQNEAQ (reference sequence). Trimming removed 4 bases from V and 6 bases from J, with 7 bases in between. There are 11 residues in the CDR3. The CDR3 spells CASSSAGEQYF. The CDR3 DNA is TGTGCCAGCAGCTCGGCGGGCGAGCAGTACTTC.

V is TRBV11-2 and J is TRBJ2-2; the match to TRBD2 covers 13 bases. Germline V gene data show CDR1 as SGHAT and CDR2 as FQNNGV. V gave up 5 bases and J gave up 8 bases; unmatched junction bases: 5. This CDR3 has 15 residues. Written as DNA, the CDR3 is TGTGCCAGCAGCGGACTAGCGGGAGTAGGAGGGGAGCTGTTTTTT. Its translation: CASSGLAGVGGELFF.

The chain carries TRBV7-2 and TRBJ1-6, with 9 positions matching TRBD1. Trimming at V came to 2 bases and at J to 9 bases, leaving 8 bases not matched to a gene. The germline gives CDR1 SGHTA, CDR2 FQGNSA. The CDR3 is 16 residues long. CDR3 in DNA: TGTGCCAGCAGCTTACCAAGGGGACAGGGAATTTCACCCCTCCACTTT. Translating it yields CASSLPRGQGISPLHF. The full variable domain, rest sourced from reference TRBV7-2 and TRBJ1-6, is GAGVSQSPSNKVTEKGKDVELRCDPISGHTALYWYRQSLGQGLEFLIYFQGNSAPDKSGLPSDRFSAERTGGSVSTLTIQRTQQEDSAVYLCASSLPRGQGISPLHFGNGTRLTVT.

The chain recombines TRBV7-2 with TRBJ1-5, with 9 positions matching TRBD1. Trimming cost V 1 base and J 5 bases; bases outside gene matches: 3. This CDR3 spans 15 amino acids. Germline CDR1 and CDR2: SGHTA and FQGNSA. CDR3 region: CASSLVQGAYQPQHF. CDR3 in DNA: TGTGCCAGCAGCTTAGTACAGGGGGCCTATCAGCCCCAGCATTTT.

The V gene is TRBV5-4, the J gene TRBJ1-1; no clear D. V was pared by 4 bases and J by 2 bases, with 9 bases between. The CDR3 totals 13 residues. The V gene's germline CDR1 is SGHNT and CDR2 YYREEE (reference sequence). The CDR3 protein is CASSTESNTEAFF. As DNA, the CDR3 is TGTGCCAGCAGCACTGAATCCAACACTGAAGCTTTCTTT.

V and J are TRBV7-2 and TRBJ1-2; TRBD1 matches 7 bases. V lost 2 bases to trimming and J lost 2 bases; unmatched junction nucleotides: 5. The CDR3 totals 15 residues. CDR1 SGHTA and CDR2 FQGNSA come from the germline V gene. The DNA for the CDR3 is TGTGCCAGCAGCTTACTTCTGGGACAGAACTATGGCTACACCTTC. This gives the protein CASSLLLGQNYGYTF.

The chain uses TRBV27 and TRBJ2-1, with 11 nucleotides matching TRBD1. The V segment lost 5 bases and the J segment 0 bases; nucleotides outside the gene matches: 9. This CDR3 has 18 amino acids. The V gene's germline CDR1 is MNHEY and CDR2 SMNVEV (reference sequence). The CDR3 protein is CASSSLRTGGSSYNEQFF. The CDR3 region has the DNA TGTGCCAGCAGTAGTCTTCGGACAGGGGGCTCCTCCTACAATGAGCAGTTCTTC.

The genes are TRBV5-4 and TRBJ2-7; TRBD2 might be the D (5 bases). V was trimmed by 1 base and J by 7 bases, leaving 12 bases between them. The germline V gene has CDR1 SGHNT and CDR2 YYREEE (reference sequence). The CDR3 has 13 residues. The chain's CDR3 is CASSLTPPGEQYF. DNA of the CDR3: TGTGCCAGCAGCTTGACCCCTCCGGGGGAGCAGTACTTC.

This clone appeared a few times. The chain links TRBV18 to TRBJ1-1; D uncertain. This CDR3 is 13 amino acids long. The V end lost 3 bases, the J end lost 0 bases, and 5 bases lay between the germline ends. Per germline, CDR1 KGHSH and CDR2 LQKENI. CDR3 in amino acids: CASSPTVNTEAFF. DNA for the CDR3: TGTGCCAGCTCACCCACAGTGAACACTGAAGCTTTCTTT.

The rearrangement links TRBV4-3 to TRBJ1-3; perhaps TRBD1 as D (5 bases). The CDR3 is 12 residues long. Germline loops: CDR1 LGHNA, CDR2 YSLEER. The V gene lost 1 base and the J gene lost 11 bases, with 9 bases spanning the gap. The CDR3 coding sequence is TGCGCCAGCAGCCAAGCGGGGGGATCCATATATTTT. It encodes CASSQAGGSIYF.

This sequence joins TRBV9 and TRBJ1-5, with 7 positions matching TRBD1. The CDR3 sequence is 15 residues long. V was clipped by 4 bases and J by 4 bases; unmatched bases: 8. Germline assignment: CDR1 SGDLS and CDR2 YYNGEE. CDR3 residues: CASSPGGTVNQPQHF. In DNA form, the CDR3 reads TGTGCCAGCAGCCCCGGCGGGACAGTTAATCAGCCCCAGCATTTT.

This rearrangement joins TRBV15 to TRBJ1-4; D is perhaps TRBD1 (5 bases). V was clipped by 0 bases and J by 8 bases, with 16 bases between them. The germline V gene has CDR1 LNHNV and CDR2 YYDKDF (reference sequence). This CDR3 spans 16 amino acids. The CDR3 region is CATSRDGGGLGEKLFF. DNA of the CDR3: TGTGCCACCAGCAGAGATGGGGGAGGGCTTGGGGAAAAACTGTTTTTT.

This sequence joins TRBV18 and TRBJ1-4; D may be TRBD1 (5 bases). CDR1 KGHSH and CDR2 LQKENI come from the germline V gene. The CDR3 loop spans 16 amino acids. With 1 base removed from V and 8 bases from J, the gap between germline ends came to 17 bases. CDR3 amino acids: CASSPLGPITGEKLFF. The CDR3 DNA reads TGTGCCAGCTCACCACTGGGGCCCATTACTGGGGAAAAACTGTTTTTT.

The chain joins TRBV7-2 to TRBJ1-1; 9 bases line up with TRBD1. Germline V gene data show CDR1 as SGHTA and CDR2 as FQGNSA. The CDR3 totals 14 residues. The ends lost 4 bases at V and 5 bases at J; junction bases unmatched: 5. CDR3 amino acids: CASSSTGGGTEAFF. In nucleotides, the CDR3 is TGTGCCAGCAGCTCAACAGGGGGCGGAACTGAAGCTTTCTTT.

This clone has only a few counts. V and J are TRBV6-4 and TRBJ2-3; D not resolved. From germline, CDR1 is MRHNA and CDR2 SNTAGT. The V end lost 2 bases, the J end lost 5 bases, and 8 bases lay between the germline ends. The CDR3 length is 13 residues. This CDR3 reads CASSDLPQDTQYF. The CDR3 DNA sequence: TGTGCCAGCAGTGACCTACCGCAAGATACGCAGTATTTT.

The genes are TRBV11-2 and TRBJ2-2, with TRBD2 matching over 12 bases. Unmatched junction bases numbered 12, after V lost 4 bases and J lost 6 bases. The CDR3 covers 18 residues. Germline V gives CDR1 SGHAT, CDR2 FQNNGV. The CDR3 bases are TGTGCCAGCAGCTCCAGGTCTAGCGGGGGGGCAGGTGCCGGGGAGCTGTTTTTT. Its translation: CASSSRSSGGAGAGELFF.

The rearrangement links TRBV11-2 to TRBJ1-2; D might be TRBD1 (5 bases). Between the trimmed V and J ends, which lost 3 bases and 8 bases, there was a span of 13 bases. This CDR3 contains 13 residues. The germline V gene encodes CDR1 SGHAT and CDR2 FQNNGV. CDR3 protein: CASSLRRGGGYTF. CDR3 coding DNA: TGTGCCAGCAGCTTGAGAAGGGGAGGCGGCTACACCTTC.

The V call is TRBV5-5, the J call TRBJ2-7; D possibly corresponds to TRBD1 (6 bases). The CDR3 consists of 16 residues. The germline V gene encodes CDR1 SGHKS and CDR2 YYEKEE (reference sequence). Trimming cost V 5 bases and J 6 bases, with 24 bases left between them. As DNA, the CDR3 is TGTGCCAGCAGTTCTCGCTTACTACAGGGATCGGTCGAGCAGTACTTC. Protein: CASSSRLLQGSVEQYF.

The V call is TRBV29-1, the J call TRBJ1-1; TRBD1 matches 8 bases. The CDR3 has 14 residues. V lost 5 bases to trimming and J lost 4 bases; unmatched junction nucleotides: 9. Germline values: CDR1 SQVTM, CDR2 ANQGSEA. The CDR3 reads CSVKGQGGGTEAFF. CDR3 sequence (DNA): TGCAGCGTTAAAGGACAGGGAGGCGGCACTGAAGCTTTCTTT.